These 29 T cell receptor beta chains came from one sample sequenced in a study of blood T cell repertoires in COVID-19. Sequenced by immunoSEQ multiplex PCR; TCRdb stores in-frame clones only, minus some. Here the sample spans some 230,000 clones, roughly nine tenths being singletons. The sequenced material came from PBMCs or T cells enriched from blood (not recorded which). All receptors come from a woman aged 18-35 years in a cohort exposed to, infected with or recovered from COVID-19 (not recorded which).

V is TRBV6-5 and J is TRBJ2-2, with 12 bases matching TRBD2. The CDR3 consists of 13 residues. The germline gives CDR1 MNHEY, CDR2 SVGAGI. V dropped 8 bases and J dropped 6; count of bases not matched to a gene: 1. The CDR3 loop is CASASGGAGELFF. The CDR3 DNA sequence: TGTGCCAGCGCTAGCGGGGGGGCCGGGGAGCTGTTTTTT.

The chain has TRBV7-3 and TRBJ1-1; the D gene is possibly TRBD1 (6 bases). The CDR3 spans 16 residues. V lost 3 bases, J lost 1 base, and 15 bases lay in between. In germline, CDR1 is SGHTA, CDR2 FQGTGA. Written as DNA, the CDR3 is TGTGCCAGCAGCTTGGCCCCAGGACAGAAGAACACTGAAGCTTTCTTT. Its protein is CASSLAPGQKNTEAFF.

The chain employs TRBV19 and TRBJ1-5; 12 bases match TRBD1. Per germline, CDR1 LNHDA and CDR2 SQIVND (reference sequence). CDR3 length equals 16 residues. The V gene end was trimmed by 6 bases and the J gene end by 4 bases; junction bases not matched to a gene: 7. CDR3 in DNA: TGTGCCAGTAGACACCCGGGACAGGGGGCAAATCAGCCCCAGCATTTT. Protein sequence: CASRHPGQGANQPQHF.

J is TRBJ2-3 and V is TRBV7-9; 12 nucleotides align to TRBD1. The CDR3 totals 15 residues. V was pared by 7 bases and J by 6 bases, with 8 bases of the junction left unmatched. CDR1 and CDR2 from the germline V gene are SEHNR and FQNEAQ (reference sequence). The CDR3 DNA is TGTGCCAGCACCACCGGGACAGGGGGCTTGGATACGCAGTATTTT. Translation gives CASTTGTGGLDTQYF.

J is TRBJ1-1 and V is TRBV13; 11 bases match TRBD1. Trimming took 5 bases from V and 5 from J; bases not matched to a gene: 10. Germline assignment: CDR1 PRHDT and CDR2 FYEKMQ (reference sequence). This CDR3 is 16 amino acids long. The CDR3 sequence is CASSPRGTGGGTEAFF. DNA of the CDR3: TGTGCCAGCAGCCCTAGGGGGACAGGGGGTGGAACTGAAGCTTTCTTT.

The chain couples TRBV15 to TRBJ2-2; the match to TRBD1 covers 8 bases. CDR3 length: 15 amino acids. J lost 5 bases, V lost 5 bases, and 7 bases had no gene match. Germline CDR1 LNHNV, CDR2 YYDKDF (reference sequence). CDR3 bases: TGTGCCACCAGCGCACAGGACAGGGCTACCGGGGAGCTGTTTTTT. Its protein product is CATSAQDRATGELFF.

CDR3 sequence (DNA): TGTGCCAGCAGACCAGACAGGGACGTGGGGACTGAAGCTTTCTTT. Residues: CASRPDRDVGTEAFF. V usage is TRBV7-6 and J usage is TRBJ1-1; 7 bases are a match to TRBD1. The germline gives CDR1 SGHVS, CDR2 FNYEAQ. The CDR3 covers 15 residues. V shed 6 bases and J 5 bases; nucleotides not matched to a gene: 12. Supplemented by reference TRBV7-6 and TRBJ1-1, the full variable domain reads GAGVSQSPRYKVTKRGQDVALRCDPISGHVSLYWYRQALGQGPEFLTYFNYEAQQDKSGLPNDRFSAERPEGSISTLTIQRTEQRDSAMYRCASRPDRDVGTEAFFGQGTRLTVV.

The chain carries TRBV2 and TRBJ1-4; 12 positions match TRBD1. The V and J ends lost 1 base and 7 bases, in that order; junction bases with no gene match: 7. The CDR3 loop spans 17 amino acids. Germline CDR1 and CDR2: SNHLY and FYNNEI. CDR3 sequence (DNA): TGTGCCAGCAGTGAAGGAGGGACAGGGGGCTGGGGTGAAAAACTGTTTTTT. This translates into CASSEGGTGGWGEKLFF.

V and J are TRBV11-2 and TRBJ2-1; 9 bases agree with TRBD2. CDR3 length: 15 residues. J lost 3 bases, V lost 5 bases, and 5 bases had no gene match. Germline lookup yields CDR1 SGHAT and CDR2 FQNNGV. This CDR3 reads CASSASGVGYNEQFF. The CDR3 DNA follows: TGTGCCAGCAGCGCTAGCGGGGTTGGCTACAATGAGCAGTTCTTC. The full variable domain, its missing parts supplied by reference TRBV11-2 and TRBJ2-1, is EAGVAQSPRYKIIEKRQSVAFWCNPISGHATLYWYQQILGQGPKLLIQFQNNGVVDDSQLPKDRFSAERLKGVDSTLKIQPAKLEDSAVYLCASSASGVGYNEQFFGPGTRLTVL.

CDR3 loop: CASSLGREQFF. CDR3 sequence (DNA): TGTGCCAGCAGTCTCGGTAGAGAGCAGTTCTTC. This chain connects TRBV11-2 to TRBJ2-1; no reliable D call. Germline V gene lookup returns CDR1 SGHAT and CDR2 FQNNGV. V dropped 6 bases and J dropped 10 bases, with 10 bases sitting between them. This CDR3 has 11 residues.

The rearrangement links TRBV19 to TRBJ1-4, with D perhaps matching TRBD1 (5 bases). The CDR3 is made up of 16 amino acids. V lost 6 bases to trimming and J lost 4 bases, with 18 bases between them. CDR1 LNHDA and CDR2 SQIVND come from the germline V gene (reference sequence). CDR3 loop: CASRTAGGASNEKLFF. CDR3 nucleotide sequence: TGTGCCAGTAGGACCGCGGGAGGGGCTAGTAATGAAAAACTGTTTTTT.

This rearrangement joins TRBV30 to TRBJ1-3; the D is unclear. This CDR3 comprises 13 residues. CDR1 is GTSNPN, CDR2 SVGIG, per germline (reference sequence). V was pared by 0 bases and J by 0 bases, with 3 bases between. The CDR3 protein is CAWSVASGNTIYF. CDR3 coding DNA: TGTGCCTGGAGTGTAGCCTCTGGAAACACCATATATTTT.

This chain uses TRBV29-1 with TRBJ2-2, with D unclear. Trimming took 5 bases from V and 4 from J, leaving 11 bases between them. The V gene's germline CDR1 is SQVTM and CDR2 ANQGSEA. This CDR3 is built from 13 residues. The CDR3: CSVRGASTGELFF. The DNA of the CDR3 is TGCAGCGTTAGAGGAGCGAGCACCGGGGAGCTGTTTTTT.

In this sample, this clone turned up once. The CDR3, as DNA: TGTGCCAGCACCCAAGCTCGGACAAACACCTACAATGAGCAGTTCTTC. Its protein product is CASTQARTNTYNEQFF. The chain employs TRBV5-6 and TRBJ2-1; D possibly corresponds to TRBD1 (5 bases). With 6 bases removed from V and 2 bases from J, the gap between germline ends came to 18 bases. CDR3 length: 16 amino acids. Germline V gives CDR1 SGHDT, CDR2 YYEEEE. Supplemented by reference TRBV5-6 and TRBJ2-1, the full variable domain reads DAGVTQSPTHLIKTRGQQVTLRCSPKSGHDTVSWYQQALGQGPQFIFQYYEEEERQRGNFPDRFSGHQFPNYSSELNVNALLLGDSALYLCASTQARTNTYNEQFFGPGTRLTVL.

The V and J genes are TRBV28 and TRBJ2-7, with TRBD2 matching over 12 bases. The germline gives CDR1 MDHEN, CDR2 SYDVKM. V lost 2 bases to trimming and J lost 6 bases; unmatched junction nucleotides: 5. The CDR3 contains 15 residues. The CDR3 reads CASSLGLAGMLEQYF. The CDR3 coding sequence is TGTGCCAGCAGTTTAGGACTAGCGGGGATGCTCGAGCAGTACTTC.

The V and J genes are TRBV9 and TRBJ1-3; D may be TRBD1 (6 bases). CDR1 is SGDLS and CDR2 is YYNGEE in the germline V gene. CDR3 size: 16 residues. Trimming pared 3 bases from V and 1 base from J, leaving 14 bases between. The CDR3 loop reads CASSASGTLSGNTIYF. The CDR3 DNA follows: TGTGCCAGCAGCGCTTCCGGGACACTTTCTGGAAACACCATATATTTT.

V gene TRBV6-5 combines with J gene TRBJ2-3, with 7 positions matching TRBD1. The CDR3 is 15 amino acids. Germline CDR1 and CDR2: MNHEY and SVGAGI. Trimming cost V 4 bases and J 5 bases; bases outside gene matches: 9. The DNA of the CDR3 is TGTGCCAGCAGTTCCCCCCGAGGGGGCCTAGATACGCAGTATTTT. This codes for CASSSPRGGLDTQYF.

The chain carries TRBV19 and TRBJ1-5, with D unresolved. Germline loops: CDR1 LNHDA, CDR2 SQIVND (reference sequence). This CDR3 region has 14 residues. Trimming cost V 8 bases and J 0 bases, with 11 bases left between them. CDR3: CASQRTHSNQPQHF. The CDR3 nucleotides are TGTGCCAGTCAGAGGACTCATAGCAATCAGCCCCAGCATTTT.

This clone was picked up a small number of times. This rearrangement joins TRBV2 to TRBJ1-2, with D hard to call. This CDR3 contains 14 residues. Trimming removed 6 bases from V and 2 bases from J, with 13 bases in between. The germline V gene has CDR1 SNHLY and CDR2 FYNNEI. This CDR3 reads CASRVGRGNYGYTF. The CDR3, as DNA: TGTGCCAGCAGGGTGGGTCGGGGAAACTATGGCTACACCTTC.

This chain uses TRBV6-5 with TRBJ1-6, with 10 bases matching TRBD1. The CDR3 loop spans 15 amino acids. J was trimmed by 7 bases and V by 6 bases; bases with no gene match: 6. Per the germline V gene, CDR1 is MNHEY and CDR2 is SVGAGI. The CDR3 DNA follows: TGTGCCAGCAGCTTAGGGACAGGGGACAATTCACCCCTCCACTTT. Translated, it gives CASSLGTGDNSPLHF.

The chain recombines TRBV27 with TRBJ2-7, with 9 bases that match TRBD1. The CDR3 covers 14 residues. The ends lost 6 bases at V and 2 bases at J; junction bases unmatched: 5. From germline, CDR1 is MNHEY and CDR2 SMNVEV (reference sequence). The CDR3, as DNA: TGTGCCAGCAGACTGGGACAGGGAACCTACGAGCAGTACTTC. Protein product: CASRLGQGTYEQYF.

The rearrangement links TRBV15 to TRBJ1-1; D ambiguous. The germline V gene has CDR1 LNHNV and CDR2 YYDKDF (reference sequence). The V gene lost 7 bases and the J gene lost 1 base, with 19 bases spanning the gap. The length of the CDR3 is 16 residues. The CDR3 DNA reads TGTGCCACCACCCTCGAACTATCAGCTGGGAACACTGAAGCTTTCTTT. Residues: CATTLELSAGNTEAFF.

The gene calls are TRBV19 and TRBJ1-2, with 8 bases lining up with TRBD1. The CDR3 spans 12 residues. With 5 bases clipped from V and 7 bases from J, the junction kept 3 bases outside the gene matches. The germline V gene has CDR1 LNHDA and CDR2 SQIVND (reference sequence). The CDR3 region is CASSGRGLGYTF. As DNA, the CDR3 is TGTGCCAGTAGTGGCAGGGGGCTTGGCTACACCTTC.

The chain carries TRBV9 and TRBJ2-5; 8 bases map to TRBD1. The germline V gene encodes CDR1 SGDLS and CDR2 YYNGEE. The CDR3 extends over 15 amino acids. With 0 bases clipped from V and 5 bases from J, the junction kept 6 bases outside the gene matches. The CDR3 sequence: CASSVGTGGSETQYF. CDR3 nucleotide sequence: TGTGCCAGCAGCGTAGGCACAGGGGGTAGTGAGACCCAGTACTTC.

The rearrangement uses TRBV10-2 and TRBJ2-1, with D hard to call. CDR1 WSHSY and CDR2 SAAADI come from the germline V gene. CDR3 length: 12 residues. Trimming cost V 11 bases and J 4 bases, with 12 bases left between them. CDR3 nucleotides: TGCGCCGTCGCTATCTGGTACAATGAGCAGTTCTTC. Encoded protein: CAVAIWYNEQFF.

The CDR3 nucleotides read TGTGCCAGCAGCACAGGGGGCCTCAATCAGCCCCAGCATTTT. This sequence encodes CASSTGGLNQPQHF. The gene calls are TRBV7-9 and TRBJ1-5, with 9 bases that match TRBD1. This CDR3 region has 14 residues. CDR1 is SEHNR, CDR2 FQNEAQ, per germline (reference sequence). V trimming: 5 bases; J trimming: 3 bases; junction bases outside the gene matches: 2.

J is TRBJ2-1 and V is TRBV2; 9 bases map to TRBD2. Germline assignment: CDR1 SNHLY and CDR2 FYNNEI. V dropped 9 bases and J dropped 8; count of bases not matched to a gene: 11. This CDR3 is 14 amino acids long. CDR3 residues: CASRAGGPRDEQFF. CDR3 bases: TGTGCCAGTAGAGCGGGGGGTCCCAGGGATGAGCAGTTCTTC.

The CDR3 reads CASSLGSSANEQFF. In nucleotides, the CDR3 is TGTGCCAGCAGCTTAGGGTCTAGCGCCAATGAGCAGTTCTTC. This sequence joins TRBV7-2 and TRBJ2-1; possibly TRBD2 for D (6 bases). The CDR3 totals 14 residues. The V and J ends lost 1 base and 6 bases respectively, with 10 bases between them. From germline, CDR1 is SGHTA and CDR2 FQGNSA.

The chain recombines TRBV24-1 with TRBJ2-7; TRBD2 is a possible D gene (6 bases). The V end lost 3 bases, the J end lost 5 bases, and 16 bases lay between the germline ends. The germline V gene has CDR1 KGHDR and CDR2 SFDVKD. The CDR3 spans 15 residues. CDR3 in amino acids: CATSDTGEKGHEQYF. For the CDR3, the DNA is TGTGCCACCAGTGATACGGGGGAGAAAGGCCACGAGCAGTACTTC.